This entry concerns a single T cell receptor (beta chain). Its antigen is unknown. Produced via immunoSEQ multiplex PCR; TCRdb's table is partial and in-frame only. The sample has thousands of clones; around three quarters are singletons. This entry belongs to a study of tumor-infiltrating lymphocytes in localized non-small cell lung cancer. On the study more broadly: Tumor tissue and non-adjacent uninvolved lung came from each patient. Study-wide points: Not all patients were TCR sequenced, owing to tissue quantity. Different pieces of the same tissue were used for each assay. T-cell fraction did not differ between immunotypes IM1 and IM2.

The germline V gene encodes CDR1 MDHEN and CDR2 SYDVKM. Trimming left V 5 bases short and J 5 bases short, with 22 bases between. CDR3 length equals 16 residues. The chain couples TRBV28 to TRBJ2-7; possible D gene TRBD2, 5 bases. The specimen was uninvolved lung tissue not adjacent to the tumor. This clonotype was obtained from a human donor with non-small cell lung cancer. The CDR3 DNA follows: TGTGCCAGCAGTACCACTCTTATCGGGATGGATGACGAGCAGTACTTC. This codes for CASSTTLIGMDDEQYF.